The T cell receptor beta chain described here comes from a study of long-term antiretroviral therapy in people with HIV. In each sample, roughly 1-10 million cryopreserved PBMC were present before DNA extraction. Survey-level immunoSEQ v3.0 assays were run. Assay used: immunoSEQ multiplex PCR; TCRdb lists only in-frame clones, some missing. Of 20,000 or so clones in the sample, roughly 80% are singletons; the top ten hold roughly 18%. The CDR3 has 13 residues. CDR1 and CDR2 (germline): MNHNY, SVGAGI (reference sequence). With V trimmed by 5 bases and J by 4 bases, 5 bases remained unmatched. This clonotype originated in a woman younger than 35 with HIV. This sample comprised unsorted PBMCs, obtained 0.6 years after starting antiretroviral therapy. This chain connects TRBV6-6 to TRBJ2-7; 7 bases agree with TRBD2. The CDR3 DNA reads as TGTGCCAGCAGTCCAGCGGGATCGTACGAGCAGTACTTC. Translation gives CASSPAGSYEQYF.